A single sample is the source of the 30 T cell receptor beta chains below, sequenced in a study of T cells in tuberculosis listed by TCRdb under 2018. The time point label, as the study defines it: new active TB diagnosis, blood taken before or within 7 days of starting treatment. The library was generated by the immunoSEQ multiplex PCR assay. Sourced from immuneACCESS, this table was stored by TCRdb with only in-frame sequences that have V and J called. A share of the clones is absent; for the studies checked, an unresolved V gene accounts for under half, and the remainder has no known explanation. This sample is represented by 20,000 to 25,000 clones; about 85% of them were singletons. The ten biggest clones cover 14% to 15% of the sample. The sample here was PBMCs, taken at tuberculosis diagnosis. All receptors come from an adult with tuberculosis.

V usage is TRBV5-1 and J usage is TRBJ2-1, with 9 bases lining up with TRBD1. The CDR3 has 16 amino acids. Germline V gives CDR1 SGHRS, CDR2 YFSETQ. The J segment lost 1 base and the V segment lost 3 bases, leaving 5 bases of the junction unmatched. This chain's CDR3 is CASSSQDRGSYNEQFF. The DNA of the CDR3 is TGCGCCAGCAGCTCTCAGGACAGGGGTTCCTACAATGAGCAGTTCTTC.

This clone has only one observation. The rearrangement links TRBV5-1 to TRBJ2-1; D may be TRBD2 (6 bases). Trimming took 1 base from V and 0 from J, leaving 8 bases between them. There are 15 residues in the CDR3. Per the germline V gene, CDR1 is SGHRS and CDR2 is YFSETQ. The CDR3 bases are TGCGCCAGCAGCTTGACTAGCAGCTCCTACAATGAGCAGTTCTTC. This codes for CASSLTSSSYNEQFF.

This sequence joins TRBV10-2 and TRBJ1-4; D is possibly TRBD1 (6 bases). V was trimmed by 6 bases and J by 10 bases, leaving 12 bases between them. The CDR3 is made up of 12 amino acids. Germline lookup yields CDR1 WSHSY and CDR2 SAAADI. CDR3 in amino acids: CASSLGQLKLFF. The CDR3 DNA sequence: TGCGCCAGCAGCCTCGGACAGTTAAAACTGTTTTTT.

In this sample, this clone turned up once. V is TRBV10-2 and J is TRBJ2-1; the match to TRBD2 covers 9 bases. The CDR3 is made up of 13 amino acids. Germline CDR1 reads WSHSY; CDR2 reads SAAADI. Trimming at V came to 8 bases and at J to 7 bases, leaving 6 bases not matched to a gene. This CDR3 reads CASGLAGRNEQFF. The CDR3 nucleotides are TGCGCCAGCGGTCTAGCGGGAAGGAATGAGCAGTTCTTC.

This chain connects TRBV19 to TRBJ2-3; TRBD2 aligns across 11 bases. This CDR3 is 14 amino acids long. Germline assignment: CDR1 LNHDA and CDR2 SQIVND (reference sequence). V lost 8 bases to trimming and J lost 3 bases; unmatched junction nucleotides: 4. As DNA, the CDR3 is TGTGCCAGTGCTAGCGGGGGGAAGACAGATACGCAGTATTTT. This gives the protein CASASGGKTDTQYF.

This clone is medium-sized within its sample. The CDR3 reads CASRPSASISYEQYF. In nucleotides, the CDR3 is TGCGCCAGCAGGCCGTCCGCCTCTATTTCCTACGAGCAGTACTTC. This sequence joins TRBV5-1 and TRBJ2-7; D remains ambiguous. Germline V lookup: CDR1 SGHRS, CDR2 YFSETQ. V was cut by 5 bases and J by 1 base, with 16 bases left in between. CDR3 length: 15 amino acids.

The chain recombines TRBV6-1 with TRBJ1-3, with 7 bases that match TRBD1. The CDR3 extends over 14 amino acids. Germline CDR1 reads MNHNS; CDR2 reads SASEGT. The V and J ends lost 5 bases and 3 bases, in that order; junction bases with no gene match: 4. The CDR3 here is CASSSGTDGNTIYF. In DNA form, the CDR3 reads TGTGCCAGCAGTTCCGGGACAGATGGAAACACCATATATTTT.

The CDR3 reads CASSLSAGVIGNEQFF. As DNA, the CDR3 is TGTGCCAGCAGCTTATCAGCGGGGGTCATCGGTAATGAGCAGTTCTTC. The rearrangement links TRBV11-3 to TRBJ2-1, with 8 bases aligning to TRBD2. The CDR3 has 16 amino acids. The V gene end was trimmed by 2 bases and the J gene end by 7 bases; junction bases not matched to a gene: 10. The germline V gene encodes CDR1 SGHNT and CDR2 YENEEA. Looking up the rest from reference TRBV11-3 and TRBJ2-1 gives the full variable domain: EAGVVQSPRYKIIEKKQPVAFWCNPISGHNTLYWYLQNLGQGPELLIRYENEEAVDDSQLPKDRFSAERLKGVDSTLKIQPAELGDSAVYLCASSLSAGVIGNEQFFGPGTRLTVL.

The chain uses TRBV6-6 and TRBJ1-1; TRBD1 is a possible D gene (6 bases). Germline values: CDR1 MNHNY, CDR2 SVGAGI (reference sequence). Deletions cut 0 bases from V and 4 bases from J, with 12 bases between. There are 15 residues in the CDR3. This chain's CDR3 is CASSYSAQGPTEAFF. The CDR3 DNA reads as TGTGCCAGCAGTTACTCGGCTCAGGGGCCCACTGAAGCTTTCTTT.

J is TRBJ1-6 and V is TRBV30; no definite D call. This CDR3 contains 11 residues. The V end was cut by 1 base, the J end by 7 bases, with 2 bases between. CDR1 GTSNPN and CDR2 SVGIG come from the germline V gene (reference sequence). DNA of the CDR3: TGTGCCTGGAGTGCGAATTCACCCCTCCACTTT. Its translation is CAWSANSPLHF. Full variable domain (rest looked up from reference TRBV30 and TRBJ1-6): SQTIHQWPATLVQPVGSPLSLECTVEGTSNPNLYWYRQAAGRGLQLLFYSVGIGQISSEVPQNLSASRPQDRQFILSSKKLLLSDSGFYLCAWSANSPLHFGNGTRLTVT.

In the case of this clone: The same CDR3 can be traced to other DNA sequences in this sample. This chain links TRBV5-1 with TRBJ2-7, with unresolved D. The CDR3 length is 11 residues. Trimming left V 4 bases short and J 1 base short, with 3 bases between. Looked up from germline, CDR1 is SGHRS and CDR2 is YFSETQ. DNA for the CDR3: TGCGCCAGCAGCGTATCCTACGAGCAGTACTTC. The encoded protein is CASSVSYEQYF.

The J gene is TRBJ2-7, the V gene TRBV7-7, with TRBD2 matching over 8 bases. The CDR3 is 15 amino acids. The trim removed 4 bases at V and 7 bases at J, leaving 12 bases unmatched. Germline V gene data show CDR1 as SSHAT and CDR2 as FNYEAQ (reference sequence). CDR3 sequence: CASSSATSPGGEQYF. The CDR3 coding sequence is TGTGCCAGCAGCTCCGCCACTAGCCCGGGGGGGGAGCAGTACTTC.

The chain is built from TRBV10-3 and TRBJ1-2; the D is unclear. Germline values: CDR1 ENHRY, CDR2 SYGVKD. The CDR3 covers 14 residues. The V and J ends lost 0 bases and 3 bases respectively, with 8 bases between them. The CDR3 sequence is CAISESMGDYGYTF. CDR3 coding DNA: TGTGCCATCAGTGAGTCGATGGGCGACTATGGCTACACCTTC.

This chain links TRBV30 with TRBJ1-3; D ambiguous. This CDR3 has 14 amino acids. From germline, CDR1 is GTSNPN and CDR2 SVGIG (reference sequence). V lost 2 bases to trimming and J lost 0 bases, with 8 bases between them. In nucleotides, the CDR3 is TGTGCCTGGAGTCTCGGAGGCTCTGGAAACACCATATATTTT. It encodes CAWSLGGSGNTIYF.

V is TRBV7-8 and J is TRBJ2-1, with D uncertain. The CDR3 has 17 residues. Germline loops: CDR1 SGHVS, CDR2 FQNEAQ. Trimming cost V 5 bases and J 0 bases, with 17 bases left between them. DNA for the CDR3: TGTGCCAGCAGCCCCCCCCTGCGGTTAAGCTCCTACAATGAGCAGTTCTTC. The encoded protein is CASSPPLRLSSYNEQFF.

The chain is built from TRBV7-6 and TRBJ1-2, with D tentatively TRBD1 (5 bases). The CDR3 extends over 15 amino acids. Germline V gives CDR1 SGHVS, CDR2 FNYEAQ. Trimming cost V 5 bases and J 3 bases, with 16 bases left between them. This chain's CDR3 is CASSPTGPGDYGYTF. The CDR3 DNA sequence: TGTGCCAGCAGCCCCACAGGCCCGGGGGACTATGGCTACACCTTC.

This clone has a single count. The chain combines TRBV9 with TRBJ2-3, with D unclear. This CDR3 contains 12 residues. Germline V gene sequence: CDR1 SGDLS, CDR2 YYNGEE. V lost 0 bases and J 6 bases, leaving 5 bases between the germline ends. As DNA, the CDR3 is TGTGCCAGCAGCGTAGGCGTTGATACGCAGTATTTT. This codes for CASSVGVDTQYF.

V usage is TRBV15 and J usage is TRBJ2-2; 10 bases fit TRBD2. V lost 0 bases and J lost 1; bases outside the gene matches: 2. Germline CDR1 is LNHNV and CDR2 is YYDKDF (reference sequence). CDR3 length equals 17 residues. CDR3 DNA: TGTGCCACCAGCAGAGATTTAGCGGGAGGGAACACCGGGGAGCTGTTTTTT. Amino acid sequence: CATSRDLAGGNTGELFF.

The J gene is TRBJ1-1, the V gene TRBV7-3; D gene ambiguous. Between the trimmed V and J ends, which lost 5 bases and 3 bases, there was a span of 13 bases. Per germline, CDR1 SGHTA and CDR2 FQGTGA. This CDR3 has 14 amino acids. DNA of the CDR3: TGTGCCAGCAGCCCCCGGCTCGGGGACACTGAAGCTTTCTTT. Protein sequence: CASSPRLGDTEAFF.

CDR3 bases: TGCGCCAGCAGCCAAGTTGCCCAGGGGGGCGGGGAGCTGTTTTTT. It translates to CASSQVAQGGGELFF. The chain has TRBV4-3 and TRBJ2-2, with a weak D call TRBD1 (7 bases). The germline V gene encodes CDR1 LGHNA and CDR2 YSLEER. There are 15 residues in the CDR3. Trimming removed 1 base from V and 7 bases from J, with 13 bases in between.

This clone rates as medium-sized. The chain recombines TRBV5-6 with TRBJ1-2; D is ambiguous. CDR3 length equals 13 residues. In germline, CDR1 is SGHDT, CDR2 YYEEEE. Trimming stripped 0 bases from V and 7 bases from J, with 10 bases between. The CDR3 region has the DNA TGTGCCAGCAGCTTGGGGGCTGCTACTGGCTACACCTTC. It translates to CASSLGAATGYTF.

The chain joins TRBV5-1 to TRBJ2-2; 10 bases align to TRBD2. Losses at the gene ends were 1 base for V and 3 bases for J; bases not matched to a gene: 6. CDR3 length: 17 residues. The germline gives CDR1 SGHRS, CDR2 YFSETQ. The CDR3 coding sequence is TGCGCCAGCAGCTTGTCGCTAGCGGGAGTTTACACCGGGGAGCTGTTTTTT. This sequence encodes CASSLSLAGVYTGELFF.

V and J are TRBV19 and TRBJ2-2, with a weak D call TRBD1 (6 bases). The V end was cut by 5 bases, the J end by 1 base, with 11 bases between. Germline V lookup: CDR1 LNHDA, CDR2 SQIVND (reference sequence). This CDR3 is built from 15 residues. CDR3 sequence: CASSPRTENTGELFF. The CDR3 DNA reads as TGTGCCAGTAGTCCACGGACAGAGAACACCGGGGAGCTGTTTTTT.

This clone has more than one count but fewer than ten. V usage is TRBV4-3 and J usage is TRBJ2-7; a possible D gene is TRBD2 (7 bases). Between the trimmed V and J ends, which lost 0 bases and 7 bases, there was a span of 16 bases. The CDR3 runs to 15 residues. Germline-derived CDR1 and CDR2 are LGHNA and YSLEER. The CDR3 region has the DNA TGCGCCAGCAGCCAAGAACTGGCGGGGGCGGGGGAGCAGTACTTC. Translated: CASSQELAGAGEQYF.

The gene calls are TRBV30 and TRBJ2-7; 11 bases align to TRBD2. The ends lost 1 base at V and 1 base at J; junction bases unmatched: 6. CDR3 length: 16 residues. Germline CDR1 reads GTSNPN; CDR2 reads SVGIG (reference sequence). This CDR3 reads CAWSEIAGGPSYEQYF. The CDR3 bases are TGTGCCTGGAGTGAAATAGCGGGGGGGCCGTCCTACGAGCAGTACTTC.

This chain joins TRBV2 and TRBJ1-4; 7 nucleotides agree with TRBD1. This CDR3 is built from 11 residues. After removal of 7 bases from V and 14 bases from J, the junction contained 7 bases not matched to a gene. Germline-derived CDR1 and CDR2 are SNHLY and FYNNEI. The CDR3 nucleotides are TGTGCCAGCACCCCCGGACAGGTTCTGTTTTTT. Its protein product is CASTPGQVLFF.

The V call is TRBV19, the J call TRBJ2-1; 7 bases map to TRBD2. This CDR3 contains 14 residues. Germline V lookup: CDR1 LNHDA, CDR2 SQIVND (reference sequence). The J segment lost 5 bases and the V segment lost 4 bases, leaving 5 bases of the junction unmatched. The CDR3 loop reads CASSNRGGNNEQFF. CDR3 sequence (DNA): TGTGCCAGTAGTAACCGCGGGGGAAACAATGAGCAGTTCTTC.

The V call is TRBV28, the J call TRBJ1-1; D is possibly TRBD1 (6 bases). Per the germline V gene, CDR1 is MDHEN and CDR2 is SYDVKM. This CDR3 has 16 residues. Trimming took 6 bases from V and 3 from J, leaving 20 bases between them. The CDR3: CASSPYYRERDTEAFF. DNA for the CDR3: TGTGCCAGCAGCCCTTACTACAGGGAACGGGACACTGAAGCTTTCTTT.

The genes are TRBV9 and TRBJ2-5, with D possibly TRBD2 on 6 matching bases. This CDR3 has 15 amino acids. In germline, CDR1 is SGDLS, CDR2 YYNGEE. V gave up 3 bases and J gave up 4 bases, with 16 bases separating them. CDR3 in DNA: TGTGCCAGCAGCGCCGAACTAGGAGGGTCAGAGACCCAGTACTTC. It specifies CASSAELGGSETQYF.

This chain joins TRBV7-2 and TRBJ1-1; no reliable D call. Germline V gene sequence: CDR1 SGHTA, CDR2 FQGNSA. This CDR3 has 13 amino acids. Between the trimmed V and J ends, which lost 2 bases and 4 bases, there was a span of 8 bases. The CDR3 DNA reads TGTGCCAGCAGCTTATCTCACGGCACTGAAGCTTTCTTT. It translates to CASSLSHGTEAFF.